This T cell receptor beta chain was sequenced for a study of shared clonotypes between healthy human individuals. Study background: Per donor, three plates held CD4 naive cells, three held CD4 memory, two held CD8 naive and one held CD8 memory. Regarding the study as a whole: Richness estimates generally favored naive over memory subsets. There were few donors, and this limited the genetic and exposure-history diversity represented.

At a deep level, the assay was run. Libraries were prepared by immunoSEQ multiplex PCR; TCRdb keeps only in-frame clonotypes and omits some of them. The table lists 2 million to 2.5 million clones, under 95% of them singletons, with 0.37% in the top ten. The V end was cut by 5 bases, the J end by 9 bases, with 14 bases between. From germline, CDR1 is SGHTA and CDR2 FQGNSA. This CDR3 spans 12 amino acids. A word on this clone: Its antigen is still unknown.

V gene TRBV7-2 combines with J gene TRBJ2-7; possibly TRBD2 for D (6 bases). Sequencing was performed on naive CD4+ T cells from PBMCs. Subset of the sample: CD45RA+ positively selected. This clonotype was obtained from a man aged 18 to 35 in good health. Some clones in this sample may be carry-over from other donors' samples. The CDR3 sequence is CASSPQLGGQYF. CDR3 DNA sequence: TGTGCCAGCAGCCCTCAGTTGGGGGGGCAGTACTTC.